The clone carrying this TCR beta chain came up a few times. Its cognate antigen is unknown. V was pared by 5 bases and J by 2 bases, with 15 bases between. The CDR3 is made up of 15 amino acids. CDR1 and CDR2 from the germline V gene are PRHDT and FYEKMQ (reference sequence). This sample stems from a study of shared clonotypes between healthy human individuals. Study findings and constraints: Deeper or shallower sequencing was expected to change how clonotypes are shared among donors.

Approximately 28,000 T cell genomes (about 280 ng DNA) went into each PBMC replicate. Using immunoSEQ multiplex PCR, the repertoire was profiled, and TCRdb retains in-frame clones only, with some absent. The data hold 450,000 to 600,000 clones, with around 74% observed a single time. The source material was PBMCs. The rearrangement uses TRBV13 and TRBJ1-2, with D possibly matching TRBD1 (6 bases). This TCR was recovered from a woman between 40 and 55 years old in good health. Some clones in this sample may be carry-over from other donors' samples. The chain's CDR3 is CASSPRPDRNYGYTF. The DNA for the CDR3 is TGTGCCAGCAGCCCGAGGCCAGACAGGAACTATGGCTACACCTTC.